Below, 30 T cell receptor beta chains from the same sample are listed, as sequenced in a study of early T cells in non-severe SARS-CoV-2 infection. TCRdb fed the 5' RACE reads into MiXCR, producing one record per CDR3 protein. The sample records some 27,000 distinct CDR3 sequences, around 6% being singletons. The sample consisted of whole blood. These TCRs come from an adult who was a healthcare worker with PCR-confirmed SARS-CoV-2 infection or an uninfected control (not recorded which).

V and J are TRBV30 and TRBJ2-1; TRBD2 agrees at 8 bases. This CDR3 region has 13 residues. The V segment lost 3 bases and the J segment 8 bases; nucleotides outside the gene matches: 6. Germline loops: CDR1 GTSNPN, CDR2 SVGIG (reference sequence). The CDR3 region is CAWRSWTSYEQFF. DNA of the CDR3: TGTGCCTGGAGGTCGTGGACTAGCTATGAGCAGTTCTTC.

In this sample, this clonotype turned up many times. The chain couples TRBV6-1 to TRBJ2-3; D may be TRBD2 (6 bases). CDR3 size: 14 residues. Trimming left V 4 bases short and J 4 bases short, with 12 bases between. Germline V gene lookup returns CDR1 MNHNS and CDR2 SASEGT. CDR3 bases: TGTGCCAGCAGTGGTCAATCGGGGGCAGATACGCAGTATTTT. It is translated as CASSGQSGADTQYF.

This clonotype was counted many times. V usage is TRBV10-3 and J usage is TRBJ2-7, with 9 bases matching TRBD1. J was trimmed by 3 bases and V by 6 bases; bases with no gene match: 9. Germline CDR1 ENHRY, CDR2 SYGVKD. This CDR3 has 15 residues. This CDR3 reads CAIRRAGQGGYEQYF. DNA of the CDR3: TGTGCCATCAGAAGGGCGGGACAGGGCGGCTACGAGCAGTACTTC.

The chain is built from TRBV7-9 and TRBJ1-2, with D hard to call. Trimming stripped 0 bases from V and 7 bases from J, with 15 bases between. The length of the CDR3 is 15 residues. Germline V CDR1 and CDR2: SEHNR, FQNEAQ (reference sequence). DNA for the CDR3: TGTGCCAGCAGCTTAGCAACAGTTTCCTTAGGTGGCTACACCTTC. It yields the protein CASSLATVSLGGYTF.

This clonotype was picked up many times. This sequence joins TRBV12-3 or TRBV12-4 and TRBJ2-3; a possible D gene is TRBD2 (5 bases). CDR3 length equals 14 residues. Trimming took 2 bases from V and 6 from J, leaving 12 bases between them. Here the CDR3 DNA reads TGTGCCAGCAGTTTAAGGCTAGCTTGGGATACGCAGTATTTT. Residues: CASSLRLAWDTQYF.

This clonotype was detected ten times or more. The CDR3 DNA follows: TGTGCCTGGAGTTCCAGGGCCGGAGGCGCTTTCTTT. As protein: CAWSSRAGGAFF. V usage is TRBV30 and J usage is TRBJ1-1; possibly TRBD1 for D (5 bases). The CDR3 has 12 residues. In germline, CDR1 is GTSNPN, CDR2 SVGIG (reference sequence). The germline V and J ends were trimmed by 2 bases and 11 bases, with 15 bases remaining between them.

This clonotype showed up many times. The V gene is TRBV5-4, the J gene TRBJ1-2; D perhaps matches TRBD1 (6 bases). V shed 5 bases and J shed 5 bases, with 19 bases lying between them. The CDR3 is 15 amino acids. Germline values: CDR1 SGHNT, CDR2 YYREEE (reference sequence). The CDR3 loop reads CASRAGGRDMYGYTF. In DNA, the CDR3 is TGTGCCAGCAGGGCCGGGGGCAGGGATATGTATGGCTACACCTTC.

The genes are TRBV5-1 and TRBJ2-1; tentatively, D is TRBD2 (6 bases). Germline V gene data show CDR1 as SGHRS and CDR2 as YFSETQ. Trimming removed 4 bases from V and 4 bases from J, with 18 bases in between. The CDR3 totals 16 residues. In DNA, the CDR3 is TGCGCCAGCAGCACCCGCGGAGCGGGCAGTTACAATGAGCAGTTCTTC. It translates to CASSTRGAGSYNEQFF. The variable domain in full, completed from reference TRBV5-1 and TRBJ2-1, reads KAGVTQTPRYLIKTRGQQVTLSCSPISGHRSVSWYQQTPGQGLQFLFEYFSETQRNKGNFPGRFSGRQFSNSRSEMNVSTLELGDSALYLCASSTRGAGSYNEQFFGPGTRLTVL.

In its sample, this clonotype was seen many times. The J gene is TRBJ2-5, the V gene TRBV6-5; 7 bases align to TRBD1. The CDR3 has 13 residues. V was clipped by 10 bases and J by 5 bases; unmatched bases: 10. Per germline, CDR1 MNHEY and CDR2 SVGAGI. This CDR3 reads CATTGLSGETQYF. The CDR3 DNA reads TGTGCCACGACAGGGCTATCTGGGGAGACCCAGTACTTC.

This clonotype was counted ten times or more. CDR3 coding DNA: TGCAGTGCTAGGAGCGGGAGGGGGCAGGATACGCAGTATTTT. Translated, it gives CSARSGRGQDTQYF. This chain links TRBV20-1 with TRBJ2-3, with 10 bases matching TRBD2. The CDR3 runs 14 residues. With 3 bases clipped from V and 6 bases from J, the junction kept 6 bases outside the gene matches. Germline V lookup: CDR1 DFQATT, CDR2 SNEGSKA (reference sequence).

The chain recombines TRBV6-5 with TRBJ2-7; the match to TRBD1 covers 8 bases. The CDR3 has 14 residues. J was trimmed by 2 bases and V by 5 bases; bases with no gene match: 5. From germline, CDR1 is MNHEY and CDR2 SVGAGI. CDR3 in DNA: TGTGCCAGCAGTCCTGAGGACAGGGCCTACGAGCAGTACTTC. Translation: CASSPEDRAYEQYF.

Ten or more counts support this clonotype. The genes are TRBV24-1 and TRBJ1-3; 11 bases match TRBD1. Losses at the gene ends were 4 bases for V and 4 bases for J; bases not matched to a gene: 14. Germline V lookup: CDR1 KGHDR, CDR2 SFDVKD. This CDR3 is built from 19 residues. CDR3 loop: CATSDPTDPGTGGGNTIYF. CDR3 sequence (DNA): TGTGCCACCAGTGACCCTACGGATCCCGGGACAGGGGGAGGAAACACCATATATTTT.

The sample holds many counts of this clonotype. The chain links TRBV20-1 to TRBJ2-1; no clear D gene. The germline CDR1 and CDR2 sequences are DFQATT and SNEGSKA (reference sequence). Trimming removed 6 bases from V and 0 bases from J, with 12 bases in between. CDR3 size: 14 residues. This CDR3 reads CSARAWNSYNEQFF. In nucleotides, the CDR3 is TGCAGTGCCCGGGCCTGGAACTCCTACAATGAGCAGTTCTTC.

This clonotype showed up many times. This chain joins TRBV13 and TRBJ2-7; 7 nucleotides line up with TRBD1. CDR3 length: 14 residues. Germline V lookup: CDR1 PRHDT, CDR2 FYEKMQ (reference sequence). With V trimmed by 3 bases and J by 0 bases, 2 bases remained unmatched. CDR3 coding DNA: TGTGCCAGCAGCTTTAGGGACAGCTCCTACGAGCAGTACTTC. The encoded protein is CASSFRDSSYEQYF.

This clonotype was seen repeatedly, ten times or more. The chain links TRBV20-1 to TRBJ1-6, with D perhaps matching TRBD1 (5 bases). Germline values: CDR1 DFQATT, CDR2 SNEGSKA (reference sequence). There are 14 residues in the CDR3. Trimming pared 3 bases from V and 2 bases from J, leaving 8 bases between. CDR3 in amino acids: CSARAGTYNSPLHF. Written as DNA, the CDR3 is TGCAGTGCTAGGGCAGGGACCTATAATTCACCCCTCCACTTT.

This clonotype was seen many times. The chain links TRBV28 to TRBJ1-2; D is unclear. Germline CDR1 and CDR2: MDHEN and SYDVKM. CDR3 length: 13 amino acids. V was trimmed by 7 bases and J by 4 bases, leaving 13 bases between them. The CDR3 DNA reads as TGTGCCAGCAACGTAGCGAACACCTATGGCTACACCTTC. Translation gives CASNVANTYGYTF.

Ten or more counts support this clonotype. The chain combines TRBV2 with TRBJ1-6; 7 positions match TRBD1. The J segment lost 8 bases and the V segment lost 7 bases, leaving 20 bases of the junction unmatched. The CDR3 is made up of 18 amino acids. Germline V lookup: CDR1 SNHLY, CDR2 FYNNEI. CDR3 amino acids: CASTRFSQGVLVDSPLHF. As DNA, the CDR3 is TGTGCCAGCACCAGGTTTTCGCAGGGGGTTTTAGTTGATTCACCCCTCCACTTT.

This clonotype occurred many times. V gene TRBV7-9 combines with J gene TRBJ1-5, with 9 bases lining up with TRBD1. This CDR3 is built from 15 residues. The ends lost 1 base at V and 7 bases at J; junction bases unmatched: 5. From germline, CDR1 is SEHNR and CDR2 FQNEAQ (reference sequence). CDR3 nucleotides: TGTGCCAGCAGCTTAGGCGGGACAGGGTACCAGCCCCAGCATTTT. This translates into CASSLGGTGYQPQHF.

This clonotype was seen at least ten times. The V gene is TRBV11-3, the J gene TRBJ2-1; tentatively, D is TRBD2 (6 bases). Trimming removed 4 bases at V and 0 bases at J, with 13 bases between. The CDR3 has 16 amino acids. Germline V gene sequence: CDR1 SGHNT, CDR2 YENEEA. This chain's CDR3 is CASSSGDPGSYNEQFF. The DNA for the CDR3 is TGTGCCAGCAGCTCGGGGGACCCGGGCTCCTACAATGAGCAGTTCTTC.

In its sample, this clonotype was seen many times. The J gene is TRBJ2-1, the V gene TRBV7-2, with a tentative D call TRBD2 (5 bases). Germline V gives CDR1 SGHTA, CDR2 FQGNSA. V lost 1 base, J lost 1 base, and 8 bases lay in between. The CDR3 consists of 15 residues. DNA of the CDR3: TGTGCCAGCAGCTTAGGGTCGGGGTCCTACAATGAGCAGTTCTTC. This codes for CASSLGSGSYNEQFF. Variable domain in full (rest from reference TRBV7-2 and TRBJ2-1): GAGVSQSPSNKVTEKGKDVELRCDPISGHTALYWYRQSLGQGLEFLIYFQGNSAPDKSGLPSDRFSAERTGGSVSTLTIQRTQQEDSAVYLCASSLGSGSYNEQFFGPGTRLTVL.

This clonotype was observed many times. The chain is built from TRBV29-1 and TRBJ2-1; 8 positions agree with TRBD2. The CDR3 is 16 residues long. Trimming took 6 bases from V and 0 from J; bases not matched to a gene: 10. Per germline, CDR1 SQVTM and CDR2 ANQGSEA. The CDR3 reads CSVPSIAGPSYNEQFF. The DNA for the CDR3 is TGCAGCGTGCCTTCCATAGCGGGGCCCTCCTACAATGAGCAGTTCTTC.

At least ten counts were recorded for this clonotype. The V call is TRBV20-1, the J call TRBJ2-7, with 8 bases identical to TRBD1. This CDR3 is 12 amino acids long. The germline V gene encodes CDR1 DFQATT and CDR2 SNEGSKA (reference sequence). The V segment lost 6 bases and the J segment 5 bases; nucleotides outside the gene matches: 6. CDR3 sequence (DNA): TGCAGTGCCTTGGACAGGGACGACGAGCAGTACTTC. The encoded protein is CSALDRDDEQYF.

The chain carries TRBV28 and TRBJ2-7; possibly TRBD1 for D (5 bases). The CDR3 spans 12 residues. Trimming took 1 base from V and 6 from J, leaving 7 bases between them. Germline lookup yields CDR1 MDHEN and CDR2 SYDVKM. The CDR3 DNA reads as TGTGCCAGCAGTTTATTCAGGGCCGAGCAGTACTTC. This encodes CASSLFRAEQYF. The variable domain in full, completed from reference TRBV28 and TRBJ2-7, reads DVKVTQSSRYLVKRTGEKVFLECVQDMDHENMFWYRQDPGLGLRLIYFSYDVKMKEKGDIPEGYSVSREKKERFSLILESASTNQTSMYLCASSLFRAEQYFGPGTRLTVT.

V gene TRBV29-1 combines with J gene TRBJ2-1, with TRBD2 matching 10 bases. The V and J ends lost 8 bases and 7 bases, in that order; junction bases with no gene match: 11. The CDR3 totals 14 residues. Germline CDR1 reads SQVTM; CDR2 reads ANQGSEA. The CDR3 DNA reads TGCAGCTCTTCAGCGGGGGGGCCTAGGAATGAGCAGTTCTTC. This translates into CSSSAGGPRNEQFF.

This clonotype was seen ten or more times. This chain joins TRBV2 and TRBJ2-1; D remains ambiguous. CDR1 SNHLY and CDR2 FYNNEI come from the germline V gene. Trimming took off 1 base at V and 8 bases at J, with 6 bases between the two ends. This CDR3 is built from 12 residues. In DNA form, the CDR3 reads TGTGCCAGCAGTGAAGTGACCGATGAGCAGTTCTTC. Protein product: CASSEVTDEQFF.

This clonotype was seen many times. The V call is TRBV30, the J call TRBJ1-5, with 8 bases aligning to TRBD1. Losses at the gene ends were 3 bases for V and 8 bases for J; bases not matched to a gene: 9. This CDR3 spans 14 amino acids. Germline CDR1 and CDR2: GTSNPN and SVGIG (reference sequence). This chain's CDR3 is CAWSQDQGAKPQHF. CDR3 in DNA: TGTGCCTGGAGCCAGGACCAGGGGGCAAAGCCCCAGCATTTT.

The chain carries TRBV18 and TRBJ2-2; no clear D gene. The CDR3 has 15 amino acids. Germline loops: CDR1 KGHSH, CDR2 LQKENI. The germline V and J ends were trimmed by 4 bases and 0 bases, with 9 bases remaining between them. The CDR3: CASSRSTANTGELFF. The DNA for the CDR3 is TGTGCCAGCTCACGATCGACGGCGAACACCGGGGAGCTGTTTTTT. The variable domain in full, with the rest retrieved from reference TRBV18 and TRBJ2-2, is NAGVMQNPRHLVRRRGQEARLRCSPMKGHSHVYWYRQLPEEGLKFMVYLQKENIIDESGMPKERFSAEFPKEGPSILRIQQVVRGDSAAYFCASSRSTANTGELFFGEGSRLTVL.

This clonotype was counted at least ten times. This chain connects TRBV6-6 to TRBJ2-1; D possibly matches TRBD1 or TRBD2 (5 bases each). The CDR3 contains 15 residues. The V gene's germline CDR1 is MNHNY and CDR2 SVGAGI (reference sequence). Trimming cost V 6 bases and J 3 bases, with 15 bases left between them. The chain's CDR3 is CASSQGDPNYNEQFF. The CDR3 nucleotides read TGTGCCAGCAGCCAAGGGGACCCTAACTACAATGAGCAGTTCTTC.

This clonotype was counted at least ten times. The gene calls are TRBV20-1 and TRBJ2-2, with 9 bases lining up with TRBD1. The CDR3 is 13 residues long. The germline gives CDR1 DFQATT, CDR2 SNEGSKA (reference sequence). Trimming cost V 5 bases and J 6 bases; bases outside gene matches: 4. The CDR3 loop is CSAGTGLAGELFF. For the CDR3, the DNA is TGCAGTGCTGGGACAGGGCTGGCCGGGGAGCTGTTTTTT.

About this clonotype itself: An end of the junction differs from the germline gene, which may be a read error. The chain has TRBV4-1 and TRBJ1-2, with a weak D call TRBD1 (6 bases). The CDR3 spans 13 residues. Germline CDR1 reads MGHRA; CDR2 reads YSYEKL. DNA for the CDR3: TGCGCCAGCAGCCAAGATTATCCGGGGGCACTGAATTTC. It translates to CASSQDYPGALNF.